This record concerns one T cell receptor (beta chain) sequence. The data originate from a study of radiotherapy plus CTLA-4 blockade in lung cancer. Study in general: Disease control was seen in over 25% of patients, objective responses in 18%.

Chemo-refractory metastatic non-small-cell lung cancer patients were treated with focal radiation plus CTLA-4 blockade with ipilimumab. This CDR3 has 15 residues. The germline CDR1 and CDR2 sequences are LNHNV and YYDKDF (reference sequence). V lost 3 bases and J lost 4, with 15 bases in between. This table comes from immunoSEQ multiplex PCR, and its TCRdb copy is limited to in-frame clones, with some not included. The data hold 57,000 or so clones, with roughly 80% observed a single time. The chain has TRBV15 and TRBJ1-2, with D unresolved. The sequence was obtained from a human donor with non-small cell lung cancer who had a complete response to radiotherapy plus ipilimumab. The specimen was peripheral blood, collected from a patient treated with radiotherapy plus ipilimumab. The CDR3 here is CATSRTPRVGYGYTF. CDR3 in DNA: TGTGCCACCAGCAGGACCCCGAGGGTGGGCTATGGCTACACCTTC.